These 13 T cell receptor beta chains were sequenced from one sample in a study of Ad26.COV2.S vaccination and SARS-CoV-2 variants. TCRdb's copy holds only in-frame clones and misses some; the assay was immunoSEQ multiplex PCR. The sample has roughly 400,000 clones, about 90% seen once. Treatment defined: about 20 received Ad26.COV2.S at low or high dose, single or two shots; several received placebo; per-sample allocation not given. Sampling occurred on day 63 after the first vaccine or placebo injection. Sequenced material: peripheral blood, taken in a trial of Ad26.COV2.S vaccine versus placebo. The receptors were sampled from a person between 18 and 59 years old who received the Ad26.COV2.S COVID-19 vaccine or a placebo.

The V gene is TRBV6-6, the J gene TRBJ2-3; possibly TRBD1 for D (6 bases). V was clipped by 4 bases and J by 0 bases, with 11 bases between them. This CDR3 spans 15 amino acids. Germline V gene sequence: CDR1 MNHNY, CDR2 SVGAGI (reference sequence). For the CDR3, the DNA is TGTGCCAGCAGTTCCGCGACAGGTAGCACAGATACGCAGTATTTT. Residues: CASSSATGSTDTQYF.

The rearrangement uses TRBV5-1 and TRBJ2-7; D gene ambiguous. The CDR3 is 12 amino acids. CDR1 is SGHRS and CDR2 is YFSETQ in the germline V gene. Trimming took 1 base from V and 9 from J, leaving 11 bases between them. The CDR3 DNA follows: TGCGCCAGCAGCTTGCAGGACGGTGCGCAGTACTTC. Protein product: CASSLQDGAQYF. The variable domain in full, with the rest retrieved from reference TRBV5-1 and TRBJ2-7, is KAGVTQTPRYLIKTRGQQVTLSCSPISGHRSVSWYQQTPGQGLQFLFEYFSETQRNKGNFPGRFSGRQFSNSRSEMNVSTLELGDSALYLCASSLQDGAQYFGPGTRLTVT.

The chain employs TRBV25-1 and TRBJ1-1; D ambiguous. The CDR3 is made up of 16 amino acids. From germline, CDR1 is MGHDK and CDR2 SYGVNS. V was shortened by 3 bases and J by 1 base, with 15 bases between the two germline ends. The CDR3 DNA follows: TGTGCCAGCAGTGATTGGTCCTCCGGTCGGAACACTGAAGCTTTCTTT. Residues: CASSDWSSGRNTEAFF.

This clone showed up just once. The chain couples TRBV5-4 to TRBJ1-2, with 9 bases fitting TRBD1. The CDR3 totals 16 residues. The ends lost 1 base at V and 4 bases at J; junction bases unmatched: 8. Germline V gene sequence: CDR1 SGHNT, CDR2 YYREEE (reference sequence). CDR3 region: CASSLRLGQGLYGYTF. CDR3 coding DNA: TGTGCCAGCAGCTTGCGTTTGGGACAGGGCCTCTATGGCTACACCTTC.

The chain combines TRBV27 with TRBJ2-7; no definite D call. Germline V gene data show CDR1 as MNHEY and CDR2 as SMNVEV (reference sequence). This CDR3 spans 14 amino acids. The V end lost 4 bases, the J end lost 3 bases, and 13 bases lay between the germline ends. The CDR3 here is CASSYSPGNYEQYF. The CDR3 nucleotides read TGTGCCAGCAGTTATTCCCCTGGGAACTACGAGCAGTACTTC.

The V and J genes are TRBV5-1 and TRBJ2-7; D may correspond to TRBD1 or TRBD2 (5 bases each). Looked up from germline, CDR1 is SGHRS and CDR2 is YFSETQ. V lost 3 bases and J lost 12, with 22 bases in between. CDR3 size: 14 residues. The CDR3 DNA is TGCGCCAGCAGCTCCAGCATCCTCGGGGCCCGAACGTACTTC. It yields the protein CASSSSILGARTYF.

The chain links TRBV9 to TRBJ2-5, with 7 bases that match TRBD1. Unmatched junction bases numbered 7, after V lost 4 bases and J lost 4 bases. The germline CDR1 and CDR2 sequences are SGDLS and YYNGEE. CDR3 length: 14 amino acids. The CDR3 spells CASSRQRGPETQYF. The CDR3 DNA reads as TGTGCCAGCAGCCGGCAGAGGGGGCCAGAGACCCAGTACTTC.

The chain links TRBV2 to TRBJ1-6; 8 positions match TRBD1. The CDR3 has 15 residues. V shed 7 bases and J 9 bases; nucleotides not matched to a gene: 11. Per germline, CDR1 SNHLY and CDR2 FYNNEI. In DNA form, the CDR3 reads TGTGCCAGCATTTATACAGGGGGTCGGGTTTCACCCCTCCACTTT. Translation: CASIYTGGRVSPLHF.

J is TRBJ2-3 and V is TRBV2, with TRBD1 matching 8 bases. In germline, CDR1 is SNHLY, CDR2 FYNNEI. Trimming removed 5 bases from V and 4 bases from J; junction bases left unmatched: 5. The length of the CDR3 is 14 residues. CDR3 in amino acids: CASSQTGEADTQYF. The CDR3 DNA reads TGTGCCAGCAGTCAGACAGGGGAGGCAGATACGCAGTATTTT. The full variable domain, with the rest looked up from reference TRBV2 and TRBJ2-3, is EPEVTQTPSHQVTQMGQEVILRCVPISNHLYFYWYRQILGQKVEFLVSFYNNEISEKSEIFDDQFSVERPDGSNFTLKIRSTKLEDSAMYFCASSQTGEADTQYFGPGTRLTVL.

The chain couples TRBV12-1 to TRBJ2-2; TRBD1, as called in the table, went unchecked against the DNA. TRBV12-1 is a documented pseudogene. The CDR3 runs to 16 residues. The CDR3: CASIIPDRGSTGELFF. The CDR3 nucleotides read TGTGCCAGCATCATCCCGGACAGGGGGAGCACCGGGGAGCTGTTTTTT.

CDR3 DNA sequence: TGTGCCATCAGTGAGGGACTAGCGGGGGGCCTGGGAGAGACCCAGTACTTC. Protein: CAISEGLAGGLGETQYF. The rearrangement uses TRBV10-3 and TRBJ2-5; 14 bases map to TRBD2. The CDR3 has 17 amino acids. CDR1 and CDR2 (germline): ENHRY, SYGVKD. Losses at the gene ends were 2 bases for V and 4 bases for J; bases not matched to a gene: 6.

The chain is built from TRBV7-9 and TRBJ1-2, with 9 bases identical to TRBD1. CDR1 and CDR2 (germline): SEHNR, FQNEAQ (reference sequence). The CDR3 is 13 residues long. The trim removed 5 bases at V and 5 bases at J, leaving 3 bases unmatched. CDR3 sequence: CASSTGTGYGYTF. CDR3 nucleotide sequence: TGTGCCAGCAGCACCGGGACAGGGTATGGCTACACCTTC. The full variable domain, rest sourced from reference TRBV7-9 and TRBJ1-2, is DTGVSQNPRHKITKRGQNVTFRCDPISEHNRLYWYRQTLGQGPEFLTYFQNEAQLEKSRLLSDRFSAERPKGSFSTLEIQRTEQGDSAMYLCASSTGTGYGYTFGSGTRLTVV.

The chain recombines TRBV27 with TRBJ2-5; D is tentatively TRBD1 or TRBD2 (7 bases each). Trimming took off 2 bases at V and 4 bases at J, with 17 bases between the two ends. The CDR3 has 16 residues. CDR1 MNHEY and CDR2 SMNVEV come from the germline V gene (reference sequence). CDR3 nucleotides: TGTGCCAGCAGTTTAAAGGGGCAGGGGGGGCCAGAGACCCAGTACTTC. This gives the protein CASSLKGQGGPETQYF.